One and the same sample provided the 8 T cell receptor beta chains below, sequenced in a study of graft-versus-host responses after intestinal transplantation. The authors plated around 200,000 CFSE-labeled responder cells with around 200,000 irradiated, violet-dye-labeled stimulator cells. This table comes from immunoSEQ multiplex PCR, and its TCRdb copy is limited to in-frame clones, with some not included. The sample lists over 15,000 clones, around 42% occurring once. Sample: alloreactive CD8+ T cells from a mixed lymphocyte reaction culture, taken before intestinal transplant. Subset defined: CFSE-low proliferating T cells sorted from approximately six-day pre-transplant mixed lymphocyte reaction (GvH or HvG direction). The receptors come from a human patient who received an intestinal transplant.

This clone was recorded a few times. The rearrangement links TRBV9 to TRBJ2-5, with TRBD1 matching 7 bases. The CDR3 consists of 15 residues. Trimming at V came to 1 base and at J to 1 base, leaving 4 bases not matched to a gene. CDR1 and CDR2 (germline): SGDLS, YYNGEE. The CDR3 spells CASSVQGVRQETQYF. In DNA form, the CDR3 reads TGTGCCAGCAGCGTACAGGGGGTCCGCCAAGAGACCCAGTACTTC.

This clone has just a few counts. The chain uses TRBV6-7 and TRBJ2-5; D ambiguous. TRBV6-7 is given ORF status, its function remaining uncertain. V was clipped by 2 bases and J by 9 bases, with 7 bases between them. The CDR3 runs 11 residues. The CDR3 here is CASSYRRAQYF. CDR3 in DNA: TGTGCCAGCAGTTACCGACGGGCCCAGTACTTC.

The rearrangement uses TRBV7-9 and TRBJ2-1; 11 nucleotides agree with TRBD2. With 11 bases clipped from V and 1 base from J, the junction kept 4 bases outside the gene matches. Germline V gene data show CDR1 as SEHNR and CDR2 as FQNEAQ (reference sequence). The CDR3 totals 14 residues. The CDR3 reads CASSGRPSYNEQFF. CDR3 DNA sequence: TGTGCCTCTAGCGGGAGGCCTTCCTACAATGAGCAGTTCTTC.

The genes are TRBV19 and TRBJ2-7, with 13 bases lining up with TRBD2. The CDR3 has 17 amino acids. V shed 4 bases and J 3 bases; nucleotides not matched to a gene: 9. Germline V CDR1 and CDR2: LNHDA, SQIVND (reference sequence). This chain's CDR3 is CASSTGLAGALNYEQYF. CDR3 DNA: TGTGCCAGTAGTACAGGACTAGCGGGAGCCCTAAACTACGAGCAGTACTTC. Full variable domain (missing parts from reference TRBV19 and TRBJ2-7): DGGITQSPKYLFRKEGQNVTLSCEQNLNHDAMYWYRQDPGQGLRLIYYSQIVNDFQKGDIAEGYSVSREKKESFPLTVTSAQKNPTAFYLCASSTGLAGALNYEQYFGPGTRLTVT.

The chain recombines TRBV27 with TRBJ1-1, with TRBD1 identical over 7 bases. The CDR3 has 15 amino acids. The J segment lost 5 bases and the V segment lost 5 bases, leaving 11 bases of the junction unmatched. Looked up from germline, CDR1 is MNHEY and CDR2 is SMNVEV (reference sequence). The CDR3 spells CASSPLQGMGTEAFF. DNA for the CDR3: TGTGCCAGCAGTCCACTACAGGGGATGGGGACTGAAGCTTTCTTT.

The chain uses TRBV10-3 and TRBJ1-1, with D possibly matching TRBD1 (6 bases). Trimming took 7 bases from V and 9 from J, leaving 18 bases between them. The CDR3 length is 13 residues. Looked up from germline, CDR1 is ENHRY and CDR2 is SYGVKD. The DNA of the CDR3 is TGTGCCATCACCTGGGGGCGGGGCGGGAAAGCTTTCTTT. Protein: CAITWGRGGKAFF.

This clone was counted between two and nine times. The chain couples TRBV5-1 to TRBJ2-7; 7 nucleotides match TRBD1. Germline trimming cut 2 bases from V and 3 bases from J; bases unmatched to any gene: 8. Per the germline V gene, CDR1 is SGHRS and CDR2 is YFSETQ. The CDR3 has 15 residues. The CDR3, as DNA: TGCGCCAGCAGCTTTACGACAGGGAGTAACTACGAGCAGTACTTC. Protein product: CASSFTTGSNYEQYF.

This clone was found a few times. The J gene is TRBJ2-6, the V gene TRBV9; no clear D gene. This CDR3 has 15 residues. V lost 1 base, J lost 1 base, and 6 bases lay in between. CDR1 is SGDLS, CDR2 YYNGEE, per germline. CDR3 nucleotides: TGTGCCAGCAGCGTACAGGTTTCTGGGGCCAACGTCCTGACTTTC. Translating it yields CASSVQVSGANVLTF.